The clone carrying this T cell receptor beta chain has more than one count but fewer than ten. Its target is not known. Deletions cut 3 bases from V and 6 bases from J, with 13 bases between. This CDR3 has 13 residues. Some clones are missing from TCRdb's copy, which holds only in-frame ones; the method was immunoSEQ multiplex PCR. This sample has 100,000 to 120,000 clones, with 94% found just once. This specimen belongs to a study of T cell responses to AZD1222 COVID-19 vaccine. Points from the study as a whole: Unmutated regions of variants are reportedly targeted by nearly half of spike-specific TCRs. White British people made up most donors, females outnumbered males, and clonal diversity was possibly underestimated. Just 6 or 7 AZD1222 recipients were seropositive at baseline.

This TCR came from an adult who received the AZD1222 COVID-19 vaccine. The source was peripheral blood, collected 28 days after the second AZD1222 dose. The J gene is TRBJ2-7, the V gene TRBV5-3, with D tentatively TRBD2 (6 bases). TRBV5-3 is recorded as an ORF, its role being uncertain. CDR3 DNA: TGTGCCAGAAGCTCCGGGCCGGAGGGCGAGCAGTACTTC. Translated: CARSSGPEGEQYF.